This passage covers 22 T cell receptor beta chains from one sample sequenced in a study of T-cell memory formation after mild COVID-19. TCRdb re-called the 5' RACE reads through MiXCR, storing one row per CDR3 protein. Of around 140,000 distinct CDR3 sequences listed, about 19% are singletons. What was sequenced was PBMCs or a T cell subset sorted from them (not recorded which). These receptors were collected from an adult woman who had mild COVID-19 (a few samples of this study predate the infection). Cell type and time point are not known.

This clonotype appeared a few times. The chain combines TRBV5-1 with TRBJ2-2, with 10 bases aligning to TRBD1. Germline trimming cut 4 bases from V and 5 bases from J; bases unmatched to any gene: 8. From germline, CDR1 is SGHRS and CDR2 YFSETQ. The CDR3 has 16 residues. In DNA form, the CDR3 reads TGCGCCAGCAGCCCCTCCCCGGGACAGGGGACCGGGGAGCTGTTTTTT. Translation: CASSPSPGQGTGELFF.

The rearrangement uses TRBV4-3 and TRBJ2-7; 10 nucleotides agree with TRBD1. Trimming removed 7 bases from V and 5 bases from J; junction bases left unmatched: 17. The length of the CDR3 is 17 residues. Germline loops: CDR1 LGHNA, CDR2 YSLEER. The CDR3 is CASNRKRTRDRGHEQYF. The CDR3 bases are TGCGCCAGCAACCGCAAAAGGACGAGGGACAGGGGCCACGAGCAGTACTTC.

The chain couples TRBV11-2 to TRBJ2-7; D is uncertain. The germline V and J ends were trimmed by 3 bases and 1 base, with 7 bases remaining between them. CDR3 size: 13 residues. Germline CDR1 and CDR2: SGHAT and FQNNGV. The CDR3 region has the DNA TGTGCCAGCAGCTTCCTTGTATCCTACGAGCAGTACTTC. It is translated as CASSFLVSYEQYF.

J is TRBJ2-2 and V is TRBV9, with TRBD2 identical over 13 bases. Unmatched junction bases numbered 8, after V lost 4 bases and J lost 5 bases. The CDR3 is made up of 17 amino acids. CDR1 is SGDLS and CDR2 is YYNGEE in the germline V gene. CDR3 residues: CASSLPGLAGRTGELFF. The CDR3 DNA sequence: TGTGCCAGCAGCCTCCCGGGACTAGCGGGGAGAACCGGGGAGCTGTTTTTT. The entire variable domain, with the rest obtained from reference TRBV9 and TRBJ2-2, is as follows: DSGVTQTPKHLITATGQRVTLRCSPRSGDLSVYWYQQSLDQGLQFLIQYYNGEERAKGNILERFSAQQFPDLHSELNLSSLELGDSALYFCASSLPGLAGRTGELFFGEGSRLTVL.

The rearrangement links TRBV29-1 to TRBJ1-4, with D hard to call. The V end was cut by 5 bases, the J end by 12 bases, with 22 bases between. Germline CDR1 SQVTM, CDR2 ANQGSEA. This CDR3 comprises 14 residues. CDR3 sequence reads: CSVYMVGSETELFF. The CDR3 DNA follows: TGCAGCGTTTACATGGTTGGGTCGGAAACGGAACTGTTTTTT.

The V call is TRBV7-2, the J call TRBJ2-7; unclear D gene. The CDR3 runs to 13 residues. V was cut by 2 bases and J by 0 bases, with 5 bases left in between. Germline V gene lookup returns CDR1 SGHTA and CDR2 FQGNSA. The CDR3 loop is CASSLISSYEQYF. CDR3 DNA: TGTGCCAGCAGCTTAATCAGCTCCTACGAGCAGTACTTC.

This rearrangement joins TRBV12-3 or TRBV12-4 to TRBJ2-2, with D perhaps TRBD2 (5 bases). The ends were cut back, 10 bases at V and 6 bases at J, with 18 bases in the middle. There are 14 residues in the CDR3. The CDR3 DNA reads as TGTGCCACCTGTGTTAGAGGGATTGCCGGGGAGCTGTTTTTT. Translated, it gives CATCVRGIAGELFF.

J is TRBJ2-6 and V is TRBV18; TRBD1 or TRBD2 may be the D gene (5 bases each). V was trimmed by 5 bases and J by 0 bases, leaving 11 bases between them. CDR1 and CDR2 from the germline V gene are KGHSH and LQKENI. This CDR3 has 16 amino acids. Here the CDR3 reads CASSIRGDSGANVLTF. CDR3 in DNA: TGTGCCAGCTCAATAAGAGGGGACTCTGGGGCCAACGTCCTGACTTTC.

In its sample, this clonotype was seen a few times. The rearrangement uses TRBV12-3 or TRBV12-4 and TRBJ1-1; D is possibly TRBD1 (6 bases). Trimming removed 4 bases from V and 10 bases from J, with 19 bases in between. The CDR3 has 14 residues. The chain's CDR3 is CASSSRDKELGAFF. As DNA, the CDR3 is TGTGCCAGCAGTTCACGGGACAAAGAGCTGGGAGCTTTCTTT.

This chain joins TRBV4-3 and TRBJ2-1, with 10 bases aligning to TRBD2. The CDR3 covers 20 residues. Germline CDR1 is LGHNA and CDR2 is YSLEER. The junction had 13 bases not matched to a gene; V was cut back by 2 bases and J by 0 bases. As DNA, the CDR3 is TGCGCCAGCAGCCAATACCCCGGACTAGCGGAATTCAGCTCCTACAATGAGCAGTTCTTC. Translated, it gives CASSQYPGLAEFSSYNEQFF.

This clonotype was seen once. The chain carries TRBV11-2 and TRBJ1-4, with a possible D match to TRBD1 (5 bases). Germline CDR1 is SGHAT and CDR2 is FQNNGV. With 5 bases removed from V and 12 bases from J, the gap between germline ends came to 19 bases. The CDR3 spans 14 residues. Here the CDR3 DNA reads TGTGCCAGCAGCGAGGGGACGGCCAATGAGGAACTGTTTTTT. Protein sequence: CASSEGTANEELFF.

This clonotype was counted a few times. The CDR3 loop is CASSLERTGGDEQYF. The CDR3 DNA reads as TGTGCCAGCAGCTTAGAACGGACAGGGGGTGACGAGCAGTACTTC. This chain uses TRBV7-9 with TRBJ2-7, with 10 bases fitting TRBD1. The CDR3 is 15 amino acids. From germline, CDR1 is SEHNR and CDR2 FQNEAQ (reference sequence). J was trimmed by 5 bases and V by 1 base; bases with no gene match: 5.

The chain links TRBV7-9 to TRBJ2-7; a weak D match, TRBD2 (5 bases). The CDR3 is 15 residues long. The V end lost 4 bases, the J end lost 0 bases, and 13 bases lay between the germline ends. Germline CDR1 and CDR2: SEHNR and FQNEAQ (reference sequence). The CDR3 protein is CASSSQGRDSYEQYF. As DNA, the CDR3 is TGTGCCAGCAGCTCCCAAGGACGGGACTCCTACGAGCAGTACTTC.

This clonotype was recorded at least ten times. The chain recombines TRBV7-3 with TRBJ2-2, with D possibly being TRBD2 (6 bases). Per the germline V gene, CDR1 is SGHTA and CDR2 is FQGTGA. V was shortened by 5 bases and J by 7 bases, with 11 bases between the two germline ends. The CDR3 runs 13 residues. CDR3 nucleotide sequence: TGTGCCAGCAGCAAGGACTACGACGGGGAGCTGTTTTTT. Its protein product is CASSKDYDGELFF.

In its sample, this clonotype was seen a few times. The J gene is TRBJ1-2, the V gene TRBV7-2, with D hard to call. From germline, CDR1 is SGHTA and CDR2 FQGNSA. Deletions cut 0 bases from V and 2 bases from J, with 10 bases between. This CDR3 spans 15 amino acids. Written as DNA, the CDR3 is TGTGCCAGCAGCTTAGCGTTCGGGCAGAACTATGGCTACACCTTC. Translated: CASSLAFGQNYGYTF.

This clonotype was recorded a few times. V and J are TRBV27 and TRBJ2-2, with 9 bases matching TRBD1. CDR1 and CDR2 from the germline V gene are MNHEY and SMNVEV (reference sequence). The J segment lost 4 bases and the V segment lost 6 bases, leaving 6 bases of the junction unmatched. The CDR3 spans 15 residues. This chain's CDR3 is CASSPRDRVTGELFF. The CDR3 bases are TGTGCCAGCAGCCCCCGGGACAGGGTCACCGGGGAGCTGTTTTTT.

The V call is TRBV12-3 or TRBV12-4, the J call TRBJ2-1; D is possibly TRBD1 (7 bases). Trimming pared 6 bases from V and 6 bases from J, leaving 27 bases between. The CDR3 runs 18 residues. The CDR3, as DNA: TGTGCCAGCAGGCCAGGGGGACTTCGGGGGAAATTGGGCAATGAGCAGTTCTTC. It codes for CASRPGGLRGKLGNEQFF.

The chain carries TRBV7-2 and TRBJ2-7; 9 bases line up with TRBD2. Losses at the gene ends were 5 bases for V and 5 bases for J; bases not matched to a gene: 13. Per germline, CDR1 SGHTA and CDR2 FQGNSA. The CDR3 contains 16 residues. The CDR3 DNA is TGTGCCAGCAGCCCCTCGTTGATAGCGGGAGCCCACGAGCAGTACTTC. This encodes CASSPSLIAGAHEQYF.

The rearrangement uses TRBV30 and TRBJ1-6, with TRBD1 matching 8 bases. Looked up from germline, CDR1 is GTSNPN and CDR2 is SVGIG (reference sequence). The CDR3 has 16 amino acids. The ends lost 4 bases at V and 5 bases at J; junction bases unmatched: 10. The CDR3 DNA sequence: TGTGCCTGGAAGTCGAGGCGGACAGGGAATAATTCACCCCTCCACTTT. This gives the protein CAWKSRRTGNNSPLHF. The whole variable domain, filled in from reference TRBV30 and TRBJ1-6, reads SQTIHQWPATLVQPVGSPLSLECTVEGTSNPNLYWYRQAAGRGLQLLFYSVGIGQISSEVPQNLSASRPQDRQFILSSKKLLLSDSGFYLCAWKSRRTGNNSPLHFGNGTRLTVT.

The rearrangement joins TRBV5-1 to TRBJ2-1; 9 positions match TRBD1. Germline V lookup: CDR1 SGHRS, CDR2 YFSETQ. There are 15 residues in the CDR3. V shed 3 bases and J 4 bases; nucleotides not matched to a gene: 5. The CDR3 is CASSYPGTGYNEQFF. In nucleotides, the CDR3 is TGCGCCAGCAGCTATCCCGGGACAGGGTACAATGAGCAGTTCTTC.

In its sample, this clonotype was seen a few times. J is TRBJ1-5 and V is TRBV3-2; the table names TRBD1, a call not compared with the DNA. TRBV3-2 is a pseudogene segment. This CDR3 has 18 residues. CDR3: CASSEERGALGSNQPQHF. In DNA form, the CDR3 reads TGTGCCAGCAGCGAAGAGCGGGGGGCGCTAGGAAGCAATCAGCCCCAGCATTTT.

The chain is built from TRBV9 and TRBJ1-2; D ambiguous. Germline V gene lookup returns CDR1 SGDLS and CDR2 YYNGEE. The CDR3 is made up of 14 amino acids. Trimming stripped 4 bases from V and 5 bases from J, with 15 bases between. This CDR3 reads CASSPSIGRYGYTF. In DNA, the CDR3 is TGTGCCAGCAGCCCCTCTATTGGACGGTATGGCTACACCTTC.